Below, 18 T cell receptor beta chains from the same sample are listed, as sequenced in a study of shared clonotypes between healthy human individuals. This table comes from immunoSEQ multiplex PCR, and its TCRdb copy is limited to in-frame clones, with some not included. The table has about 2.3 million clones, 85% to 95% seen once; the top ten hold 0.3% to 0.4%. Source material: naive CD4+ T cells from PBMCs. This sample's subset: CD45RA+ positively selected. These receptors were taken from a man younger than 35 in good health. Some clones in this sample may be carry-over from other donors' samples.

The CDR3: CSVESGRTNTGELFF. DNA of the CDR3: TGCAGCGTTGAATCCGGGAGAACGAACACCGGGGAGCTGTTTTTT. The chain joins TRBV29-1 to TRBJ2-2, with a weak D call TRBD2 (6 bases). This CDR3 is built from 15 residues. CDR1 SQVTM and CDR2 ANQGSEA come from the germline V gene. Between the trimmed V and J ends, which lost 2 bases and 0 bases, there was a span of 10 bases.

The chain links TRBV6-5 to TRBJ1-2; D perhaps matches TRBD1 (5 bases). Trimming took 4 bases from V and 5 from J, leaving 20 bases between them. Germline V gene data show CDR1 as MNHEY and CDR2 as SVGAGI. The CDR3 totals 16 residues. The CDR3 nucleotides are TGTGCCAGCAGTTCCTTAAGGTCGCAGGGTTGGTATGGCTACACCTTC. It translates to CASSSLRSQGWYGYTF.

Regarding this clone: Other DNA sequences of this sample code for an identical CDR3. The rearrangement uses TRBV5-4 and TRBJ2-7; D is ambiguous. Germline values: CDR1 SGHNT, CDR2 YYREEE (reference sequence). This CDR3 has 13 amino acids. V shed 3 bases and J shed 0 bases, with 7 bases lying between them. Here the CDR3 reads CASSSTDSYEQYF. Here the CDR3 DNA reads TGTGCCAGCAGCTCGACCGACTCCTACGAGCAGTACTTC.

The J gene is TRBJ2-7, the V gene TRBV6-1; D might be TRBD1 (8 bases). Trimming cost V 5 bases and J 4 bases, with 15 bases left between them. The CDR3 sequence is 14 residues long. Looked up from germline, CDR1 is MNHNS and CDR2 is SASEGT. CDR3 in DNA: TGTGCCAGCAGTAAACAGGGGGAGGGTTACGAGCAGTACTTC. Translating it yields CASSKQGEGYEQYF.

This chain connects TRBV5-6 to TRBJ1-1; possible D gene TRBD1, 5 bases. CDR1 is SGHDT, CDR2 YYEEEE, per germline. V shed 2 bases and J shed 7 bases, with 15 bases lying between them. The CDR3 totals 14 residues. CDR3 in DNA: TGTGCCAGCAGCTTCCAGGGAGGGGTAGGTGAAGCTTTCTTT. This sequence encodes CASSFQGGVGEAFF.

The V gene is TRBV10-1, the J gene TRBJ1-2; the D gene is possibly TRBD1 (5 bases). Trimming pared 6 bases from V and 2 bases from J, leaving 10 bases between. CDR1 is WNHNN, CDR2 SYGVQD, per germline (reference sequence). The CDR3 covers 13 residues. The CDR3 spells CASSDSSNYGYTF. As DNA, the CDR3 is TGCGCCAGCAGCGACAGCTCGAACTATGGCTACACCTTC.

This clone has only a few counts. The gene calls are TRBV10-3 and TRBJ2-7, with TRBD2 matching 8 bases. The CDR3 extends over 13 amino acids. Germline CDR1 and CDR2: ENHRY and SYGVKD. V lost 7 bases and J lost 2; bases outside the gene matches: 4. CDR3 nucleotide sequence: TGTGCCATCAAGAGCGGGAGCCCCTACGAGCAGTACTTC. This sequence encodes CAIKSGSPYEQYF.

V is TRBV5-1 and J is TRBJ1-5; TRBD1 might be the D (5 bases). Trimming removed 0 bases at V and 6 bases at J, with 13 bases between. Germline V gene lookup returns CDR1 SGHRS and CDR2 YFSETQ. The length of the CDR3 is 15 residues. The CDR3 sequence: CASSLGPLGGQPQHF. The CDR3 coding sequence is TGCGCCAGCAGCTTGGGGCCTCTGGGGGGTCAGCCCCAGCATTTT.

V usage is TRBV5-1 and J usage is TRBJ2-1; D gene unclear. The CDR3 is 13 amino acids. Looked up from germline, CDR1 is SGHRS and CDR2 is YFSETQ. V was trimmed by 3 bases and J by 5 bases, leaving 9 bases between them. DNA of the CDR3: TGCGCCAGCAGCTCGACCCCGAACAATGAGCAGTTCTTC. It specifies CASSSTPNNEQFF.

The chain is built from TRBV9 and TRBJ2-1; D unresolved. This CDR3 is 16 amino acids long. Trimming shortened V by 0 bases and J by 0 bases, and 10 bases separated the two germline ends. Looked up from germline, CDR1 is SGDLS and CDR2 is YYNGEE. The CDR3 reads CASSVAQPDSYNEQFF. The CDR3 DNA reads TGTGCCAGCAGCGTAGCGCAGCCCGACTCCTACAATGAGCAGTTCTTC. The full variable domain, in which reference TRBV9 and TRBJ2-1 provide the parts outside the CDR3, is DSGVTQTPKHLITATGQRVTLRCSPRSGDLSVYWYQQSLDQGLQFLIQYYNGEERAKGNILERFSAQQFPDLHSELNLSSLELGDSALYFCASSVAQPDSYNEQFFGPGTRLTVL.

The J gene is TRBJ2-5, the V gene TRBV30, with a tentative D call TRBD2 (5 bases). The CDR3 runs to 12 residues. Germline CDR1 is GTSNPN and CDR2 is SVGIG (reference sequence). Trimming stripped 3 bases from V and 0 bases from J, with 5 bases between. For the CDR3, the DNA is TGTGCCTGGAGGGACTACCAAGAGACCCAGTACTTC. It translates to CAWRDYQETQYF.

The chain uses TRBV18 and TRBJ1-1; D is ambiguous. The germline gives CDR1 KGHSH, CDR2 LQKENI. The CDR3 is made up of 16 amino acids. Trimming stripped 0 bases from V and 0 bases from J, with 11 bases between. The CDR3 loop is CASSPPTSVMNTEAFF. As DNA, the CDR3 is TGTGCCAGCTCACCACCGACTTCGGTTATGAACACTGAAGCTTTCTTT.

In its sample, this clone was seen once. The chain has TRBV6-1 and TRBJ2-5; the D call may be TRBD1 or TRBD2 (6 bases each). The V end lost 3 bases, the J end lost 4 bases, and 12 bases lay between the germline ends. This CDR3 region has 14 residues. The germline V gene has CDR1 MNHNS and CDR2 SASEGT. CDR3 nucleotides: TGTGCCAGCAGTGAGAGGGGGGACGGAGAGACCCAGTACTTC. Residues: CASSERGDGETQYF.

On this clone itself: The sample carries other DNA sequences with the same CDR3. The rearrangement links TRBV7-2 to TRBJ1-3; D is ambiguous. V was cut by 6 bases and J by 0 bases, with 6 bases left in between. Germline CDR1 SGHTA, CDR2 FQGNSA. CDR3 size: 13 residues. This CDR3 is CASSSSSGNTIYF. CDR3 nucleotide sequence: TGTGCCAGCAGTTCCAGCTCTGGAAACACCATATATTTT.

The J gene is TRBJ1-1, the V gene TRBV2, with D perhaps matching TRBD1 (5 bases). Germline loops: CDR1 SNHLY, CDR2 FYNNEI. The CDR3 covers 13 residues. Trimming removed 10 bases from V and 1 base from J, with 13 bases in between. As DNA, the CDR3 is TGTGCCACCCTAGGGGTCACGAACACTGAAGCTTTCTTT. Protein: CATLGVTNTEAFF.

This chain uses TRBV6-6 with TRBJ2-3; D may correspond to TRBD1 or TRBD2 (5 bases each). The germline CDR1 and CDR2 sequences are MNHNY and SVGAGI (reference sequence). CDR3 length: 15 amino acids. V lost 5 bases, J lost 1 base, and 13 bases lay in between. The CDR3 loop reads CASSLNGAGTDTQYF. CDR3 DNA: TGTGCCAGCAGTCTGAACGGGGCAGGCACAGATACGCAGTATTTT.

The gene calls are TRBV10-3 and TRBJ1-2; D is possibly TRBD1 (5 bases). V shed 7 bases and J shed 0 bases, with 12 bases lying between them. The CDR3 has 14 amino acids. Germline V gene sequence: CDR1 ENHRY, CDR2 SYGVKD. The CDR3 sequence: CAITRQPTNYGYTF. The CDR3 DNA is TGTGCCATCACCAGACAGCCGACTAACTATGGCTACACCTTC.

Notes on this clone: Distinct nucleotide sequences in the sample also encode this CDR3. The chain combines TRBV2 with TRBJ2-1, with a weak D call TRBD2 (6 bases). The CDR3 spans 12 residues. The germline gives CDR1 SNHLY, CDR2 FYNNEI. Trimming took off 3 bases at V and 10 bases at J, with 10 bases between the two ends. The CDR3 loop is CASSELAGEQFF. The CDR3 DNA reads TGTGCCAGCAGTGAGTTGGCGGGGGAGCAGTTCTTC.